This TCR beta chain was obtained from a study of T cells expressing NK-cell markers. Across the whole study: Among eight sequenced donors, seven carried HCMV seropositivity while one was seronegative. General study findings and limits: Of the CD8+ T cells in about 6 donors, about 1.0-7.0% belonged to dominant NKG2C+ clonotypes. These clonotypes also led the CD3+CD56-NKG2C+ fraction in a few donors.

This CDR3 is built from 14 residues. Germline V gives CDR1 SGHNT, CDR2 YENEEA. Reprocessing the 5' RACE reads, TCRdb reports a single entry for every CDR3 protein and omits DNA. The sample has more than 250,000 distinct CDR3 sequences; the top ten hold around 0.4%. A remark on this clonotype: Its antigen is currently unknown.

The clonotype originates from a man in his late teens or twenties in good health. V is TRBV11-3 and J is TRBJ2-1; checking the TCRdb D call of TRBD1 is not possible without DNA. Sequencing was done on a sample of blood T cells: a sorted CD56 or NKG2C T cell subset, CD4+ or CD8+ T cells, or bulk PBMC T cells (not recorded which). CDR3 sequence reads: CASSLGTGFGEQFF. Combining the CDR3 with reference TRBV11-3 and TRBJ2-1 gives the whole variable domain EAGVVQSPRYKIIEKKQPVAFWCNPISGHNTLYWYLQNLGQGPELLIRYENEEAVDDSQLPKDRFSAERLKGVDSTLKIQPAELGDSAVYLCASSLGTGFGEQFFGPGTRLTVL.